These 23 T cell receptor beta chains came from one sample sequenced in a study of monozygotic twins with inflammatory bowel disease. From the 5' RACE reads, TCRdb lists one entry per CDR3 protein and no DNA. The sample yields 300,000 to 350,000 distinct CDR3 sequences, of which the top ten take up around 2%. Sample: blood. The receptors come from a human donor with ulcerative colitis or Crohn's disease, or a healthy co-twin of an affected twin (not recorded which).

CDR3 sequence reads: CASSPQGHYGYTF. V usage is TRBV14 and J usage is TRBJ1-2. CDR3 length: 13 residues. Germline assignment: CDR1 SGHDN and CDR2 FVKESK.

The rearrangement joins TRBV29-1 to TRBJ1-3; TCRdb names TRBD1, which stays unverified in the absence of DNA. Germline V lookup: CDR1 SQVTM, CDR2 ANQGSEA. The CDR3 is made up of 14 amino acids. This CDR3 reads CSVGDRAKGNTIYF.

The rearrangement uses TRBV30 and TRBJ1-2. The germline gives CDR1 GTSNPN, CDR2 SVGIG (reference sequence). The CDR3 totals 13 residues. Here the CDR3 reads CAWRAGRDYGYTF.

This chain uses TRBV10-3 with TRBJ2-7; TCRdb picks TRBD2, but there is no DNA to check that call. Germline V lookup: CDR1 ENHRY, CDR2 SYGVKD. The CDR3 runs to 14 residues. This chain's CDR3 is CAIRMAREGDEQYF.

The chain uses TRBV10-3 and TRBJ1-1; TCRdb designates TRBD1, a call that cannot be tested without DNA. The germline V gene has CDR1 ENHRY and CDR2 SYGVKD. This CDR3 contains 13 residues. This CDR3 is CAIRDRVTTEAFF.

V usage is TRBV10-3 and J usage is TRBJ2-7; TCRdb proposes TRBD2, but this gene call is untestable without DNA. The germline gives CDR1 ENHRY, CDR2 SYGVKD. The CDR3 length is 13 residues. The CDR3 here is CAIRLAGSYEQYF.

The V and J genes are TRBV20-1 and TRBJ2-3. The length of the CDR3 is 12 residues. CDR1 is DFQATT and CDR2 is SNEGSKA in the germline V gene (reference sequence). CDR3: CSARAITDTQYF.

This chain links TRBV7-9 with TRBJ1-3; TCRdb indicates TRBD1, and absent DNA this call remains unverified. CDR1 is SEHNR, CDR2 FQNEAQ, per germline (reference sequence). The CDR3 sequence is 17 residues long. Here the CDR3 reads CASSSRGTVLAGNTIYF.

This rearrangement joins TRBV10-1 to TRBJ2-1; with no DNA, the TCRdb D assignment of TRBD1 cannot be verified. Germline lookup yields CDR1 WNHNN and CDR2 SYGVQD (reference sequence). The CDR3 runs to 14 residues. The CDR3 sequence: CASSDGSPYNEQFF.

The chain employs TRBV5-4 and TRBJ2-6. CDR1 is SGHNT, CDR2 YYREEE, per germline (reference sequence). This CDR3 is 16 amino acids long. The CDR3 protein is CASSPGSSSGANVLTF.

V usage is TRBV28 and J usage is TRBJ1-1; TCRdb gives TRBD1 as the D gene, but with no DNA this cannot be confirmed. There are 14 residues in the CDR3. Germline V lookup: CDR1 MDHEN, CDR2 SYDVKM. The CDR3 sequence: CASSLWDRGSEAFF.

The gene calls are TRBV24-1 and TRBJ2-4; TCRdb calls TRBD1, which cannot be checked without DNA. The length of the CDR3 is 15 residues. Germline V gene sequence: CDR1 KGHDR, CDR2 SFDVKD. The CDR3: CATSDGGTGRNIQYF.

The chain carries TRBV18 and TRBJ2-5; TCRdb picks TRBD1, but there is no DNA to check that call. CDR1 is KGHSH, CDR2 LQKENI, per germline. The CDR3 totals 13 residues. CDR3 residues: CASPVRLQETQYF.

This chain joins TRBV30 and TRBJ2-1. The germline CDR1 and CDR2 sequences are GTSNPN and SVGIG (reference sequence). This CDR3 is built from 13 residues. Here the CDR3 reads CAWSGLPYNEQFF.

The chain has TRBV7-8 and TRBJ2-1; TCRdb calls TRBD1, which cannot be checked without DNA. This CDR3 comprises 15 residues. CDR1 SGHVS and CDR2 FQNEAQ come from the germline V gene. The CDR3 loop is CASSLAGAEYNEQFF.

V gene TRBV5-1 combines with J gene TRBJ2-3. The CDR3 loop spans 17 amino acids. Germline-derived CDR1 and CDR2 are SGHRS and YFSETQ. CDR3 residues: CASSSQRLTTSTDTQYF.

The chain recombines TRBV20-1 with TRBJ2-1; no DNA is available, so the TRBD1 call from TCRdb remains unchecked. The CDR3 extends over 11 amino acids. Germline V lookup: CDR1 DFQATT, CDR2 SNEGSKA (reference sequence). This CDR3 is CSAREGTEQFF.

The chain uses TRBV5-1 and TRBJ1-1; TCRdb returns TRBD1, unconfirmable since there is no DNA. CDR1 is SGHRS and CDR2 is YFSETQ in the germline V gene. This CDR3 has 14 amino acids. The CDR3 sequence: CASNQGTPGTEAFF.

This chain uses TRBV14 with TRBJ1-1. Germline V CDR1 and CDR2: SGHDN, FVKESK. The CDR3 totals 15 residues. The CDR3 here is CASSPLGQGNTEAFF.

V is TRBV3-1 and J is TRBJ2-5; checking the TCRdb D call of TRBD2 is not possible without DNA. CDR1 and CDR2 (germline): LGHDT, YNNKEL (reference sequence). The CDR3 extends over 19 amino acids. CDR3 loop: CASSQDRESIYSEEETQYF.

This sequence joins TRBV30 and TRBJ2-1; TCRdb returns TRBD1, unconfirmable since there is no DNA. Germline V gene lookup returns CDR1 GTSNPN and CDR2 SVGIG (reference sequence). The CDR3 is made up of 13 amino acids. The CDR3: CAWRVRGLGEQFF.

The gene calls are TRBV5-1 and TRBJ1-1. Germline V gene data show CDR1 as SGHRS and CDR2 as YFSETQ. The CDR3 is made up of 11 amino acids. The CDR3 here is CASRSDTEAFF.

The V and J genes are TRBV5-1 and TRBJ2-5; TCRdb reports TRBD1, a call that lacks DNA to check it against. The CDR3 is made up of 14 amino acids. Per the germline V gene, CDR1 is SGHRS and CDR2 is YFSETQ. The CDR3 sequence: CASSLGGIQETQYF.